Presented here are 3 T cell receptor beta chains from one specimen sequenced in a study of cytomegalovirus exposure and HLA in healthy donors. The data were produced by immunoSEQ multiplex PCR, yet TCRdb's version contains in-frame clones alone and is incomplete. Altogether about 160,000 clones are present, about 90% being singletons, with the ten largest covering roughly 3%. The specimen sequenced was PBMCs. The receptors shown here come from a woman between 18 and 29 years old in good health and CMV-seropositive.

The chain employs TRBV19 and TRBJ2-1, with 9 bases lining up with TRBD2. CDR1 LNHDA and CDR2 SQIVND come from the germline V gene (reference sequence). V lost 5 bases to trimming and J lost 3 bases; unmatched junction nucleotides: 11. The CDR3 covers 17 residues. For the CDR3, the DNA is TGTGCCAGTAGTGTCTTCCTAGCGGGGAGTAGCTACAATGAGCAGTTCTTC. Encoded protein: CASSVFLAGSSYNEQFF.

The genes are TRBV19 and TRBJ2-1; 7 positions match TRBD2. This CDR3 is built from 16 residues. Germline values: CDR1 LNHDA, CDR2 SQIVND (reference sequence). The ends lost 1 base at V and 5 bases at J; junction bases unmatched: 8. DNA for the CDR3: TGTGCCAGTAGTATAGTTCCGGGGCTAGCGGACAATGAGCAGTTCTTC. It codes for CASSIVPGLADNEQFF.

In DNA form, the CDR3 reads TGTGCCAGCAGCTTGGGGGCAGACCCTGGAAACACCATATATTTT. Protein: CASSLGADPGNTIYF. The V call is TRBV5-4, the J call TRBJ1-3; D gene unclear. CDR1 and CDR2 (germline): SGHNT, YYREEE (reference sequence). V was cut by 0 bases and J by 2 bases, with 9 bases left in between. CDR3 length: 15 residues.